This entry is about one T cell receptor (beta chain). The same CDR3 arises from other DNA sequences in this sample as well. These data are taken from a study of shared clonotypes between healthy human individuals. Memory CD4+ cells were the fraction left after CD45RA+ naive selection. The ends were cut back, 1 base at V and 2 bases at J, with 10 bases in the middle. The CDR3 has 15 residues. Germline CDR1 reads SGHDT; CDR2 reads YYEEEE. Libraries were prepared by immunoSEQ multiplex PCR; TCRdb keeps only in-frame clonotypes and omits some of them. This table holds a few million clones, under 97% found once.

This TCR came from a man younger than 35 in good health. The gene calls are TRBV5-6 and TRBJ1-5, with D maybe TRBD1 (6 bases). Sequencing used naive CD4+ T cells sorted from blood. Specified subset: CD45RA+ positively selected. CDR3 amino acids: CASSLRGAGNQPQHF. The CDR3 region has the DNA TGTGCCAGCAGCTTGCGGGGGGCGGGCAATCAGCCCCAGCATTTT.